The present entry profiles one TCR beta chain with its context. This entry belongs to a study of blood T cell repertoires in COVID-19. Libraries were prepared by immunoSEQ multiplex PCR; TCRdb keeps only in-frame clonotypes and omits some of them. The repertoire holds roughly 310,000 clones, with 75% to 90% as singletons. Seattle patient enrollment occurred during active infection, with longitudinal follow-up thereafter. This clonotype was obtained from a woman aged 30 to 39 with COVID-19, enrolled during active disease. Material for sequencing was peripheral blood.

The CDR3 protein is CASSLGHLEETQYF. In DNA, the CDR3 is TGCGCCAGCAGCTTGGGCCATTTGGAGGAGACCCAGTACTTC. The gene calls are TRBV5-1 and TRBJ2-5, with D unclear. The germline V gene encodes CDR1 SGHRS and CDR2 YFSETQ. The CDR3 loop spans 14 amino acids. Trimming shortened V by 0 bases and J by 5 bases, and 11 bases separated the two germline ends.